This T cell receptor beta chain comes out of a study of T cell repertoires in cytomegalovirus infection. Across the whole study: From public TCR beta signatures came an indication of both CMV infection and matching HLA type.

This CDR3 spans 19 amino acids. The ends were cut back, 9 bases at V and 2 bases at J, with 29 bases in the middle. Looked up from germline, CDR1 is ENHRY and CDR2 is SYGVKD. Regarding this clonotype: Antigen specificity is unknown.

Using its own MiXCR run on the reads, TCRdb lists one record per CDR3 protein. The sample contains about 83,000 distinct CDR3 sequences, roughly a quarter of which appear only once. This TCR derives from a human donor in good health (CMV status not recorded). Some clones in this sample may be carry-over from other donors' samples. The chain couples TRBV10-3 to TRBJ2-1; D perhaps matches TRBD2 (9 bases). Sequencing was performed on CD8+ T cells from cultured PBMCs, taken from culture after CMV antigen stimulation. The CDR3 DNA is TGTGCCATAGGGACAGGAATTAGCGGGAGCCCCGCTACCTACAATGAGCAGTTCTTC. Protein: CAIGTGISGSPATYNEQFF.